This T cell receptor beta chain came from a study of tissue T cells after allogeneic stem cell transplantation (dated by TCRdb to the early 2020s). Background on the whole study: The study profiled TCR beta repertoires in many tissues obtained from research autopsies of patients with and without GVHD, and also in mouse models of GVHD. The human arm was conducted as a prospective observational study, and neither blinding nor randomization was performed.

This specimen's time point label, per the study, means: mouse harvest day 7 after allogeneic transplant. Mouse grafts consisting of 10^7 T-cell-depleted bone marrow cells combined with 10^6 splenic CD5+ T cells were administered by tail vein injection. Mouse GVHD was modeled in a major MHC-mismatch B6 (H2b) into BALB/c (H2d) model, with tissues profiled at day 7 or 14. Mouse tissues and retro-orbital blood were harvested on day 7 or 14 post-transplant using separate sterile tools per animal; livers were flushed beforehand. Before genomic DNA isolation with the DNeasy Blood & Tissue Kit, mouse tissues were minced with razor blades in buffered saline. General findings and caveats noted by the study authors: The patient cohort was small and clinically heterogeneous, and sampling depth was acknowledged as a limitation. The study did not establish which tissue TCRs were alloreactive or antigen-specific, and some clones may have been host cells that persisted. Only a few T cell clones appeared in more than one patient, yet motif-based clustering showed tissue-specific repertoire signatures that were shared between patients. Within patients, how anatomically similar the tissues were was a key factor in shaping TCR repertoire composition, regardless of disease or transplant status. In both patients and mice, only a limited portion of the TCR repertoire detected in tissues was captured by blood and spleen T cells.

Library generation was performed with the immunoSEQ multiplex PCR assay. Adaptive Biotechnologies performed TCRbeta CDR3 sequencing at survey depth and reported CDR3 sequences, V/J genes, productive frequency, and template counts. Amplification of TCR beta CDR3 regions started from genomic DNA instead of RNA. In the source study's methods: Pairwise repertoire overlap between tissues was quantified with Jensen-Shannon divergence, where 1 means complete divergence and 0 identical. Based on pairwise JSD values, tissues were grouped by single-linkage agglomerative hierarchical clustering, and the results were shown as dendrograms. GLIPH2 was applied to all patient samples using simulation_depth 1000, kmer_min_depth 3, and cdr3_length_cutoff 8, and only groups with more than two unique CDR3s were retained. A standardized tissue-overlap score was generated by extrapolating Jaccard GLIPH-group overlap across patients to a standard repertoire size of 1000 clones. Linear mixed-effect models, with tissue included as a fixed effect and individual included as a random effect, were used to assess associations of diversity with clinical or experimental variables. The table comes from immuneACCESS by way of TCRdb, which keeps in-frame sequences with V and J called. Part of the clones is missing from these tables; in studies checked, under half for an unresolved V gene and the rest for unknown reasons. The DNA was the basis for D and trimming; V, J and clone size are from that table. The sample table records around 9,000 clones; approximately 45% of these occur just once. The ten largest clones take up about 2.2% of the sample.

This clone came up a few times. This receptor's antigen is unknown. This receptor came from a mouse, so its gene names and germline sequences are mouse ones too. Specimen: skin. The clonotype comes from a female BALB/c mouse given C57BL/6 T cells with graft-versus-host disease after an allogeneic hematopoietic cell transplant.

The part of the CDR3 DNA that was read is TGTGCAAGCAGCTTAGCGGGACAGTCTGGAAATACGCTCTAT. Its amino acids are CASSLAGQSGNTLY. The entire CDR3 protein is CASSLAGQSGNTLYF. The receptor chain draws on TRBV16 and TRBJ1-3; TRBD1 agrees with 7 junctional bases. The read is 1 residue too short to cover the CDR3 end, so that end is filled in from the germline J gene. V is cut back by 1 base and J by 1 base, with 1 base in the junction unmatched. From cysteine to phenylalanine, the CDR3 is 15 amino acids long. The CDR3 was read in part: 42 bases, with the frame set at base 1. The CDR1 and CDR2 encoded by the germline V gene are SGHSA and FRNQAP.